This T cell receptor beta chain was recorded in a study of blood T cell repertoires in COVID-19. CDR3 length: 16 residues. With 3 bases clipped from V and 7 bases from J, the junction kept 13 bases outside the gene matches. Germline assignment: CDR1 MDHEN and CDR2 SYDVKM. Clones were read by immunoSEQ multiplex PCR, and TCRdb kept only the in-frame ones, dropping some. The profile shows about 190,000 clones, 84% of them singletons. This chain joins TRBV28 and TRBJ1-1, with 8 bases that match TRBD1. The receptor was isolated from a woman aged 25-40 years who had recovered from COVID-19. The sequenced sample consisted of PBMCs or T cells enriched from blood (not recorded which). The CDR3 DNA follows: TGTGCCAGCAGTTTGCAGGGGGCTTTTTGGGTTAATGAAGCTTTCTTT. It specifies CASSLQGAFWVNEAFF.